These 22 T cell receptor beta chains share one sample of origin, sequenced in a study of blood T cell repertoires in COVID-19. Repertoires were generated with immunoSEQ multiplex PCR, while TCRdb's copy carries only in-frame clones and drops some. The table has tens of thousands of clones, over 85% seen once. The source material was peripheral blood. These TCRs come from a woman older than 75 with acute or convalescent COVID-19.

Here the CDR3 reads CASSLGPGDYEQYF. The CDR3 DNA reads TGTGCCAGCAGCTTAGGGCCGGGAGACTACGAGCAGTACTTC. The chain combines TRBV7-2 with TRBJ2-7, with a possible D match to TRBD2 (6 bases). In germline, CDR1 is SGHTA, CDR2 FQGNSA. The V end lost 1 base, the J end lost 3 bases, and 10 bases lay between the germline ends. This CDR3 region has 14 residues.

This clone was counted a single time. V gene TRBV7-2 combines with J gene TRBJ2-7; weak D call: TRBD2 (6 bases). The ends were cut back, 2 bases at V and 7 bases at J, with 15 bases in the middle. CDR3 length: 14 residues. CDR1 is SGHTA and CDR2 is FQGNSA in the germline V gene. As DNA, the CDR3 is TGTGCCAGCAGCTTAACTCATGTCGGGGGAGAGCAGTACTTC. It codes for CASSLTHVGGEQYF.

The V gene is TRBV5-8, the J gene TRBJ1-2, with D possibly being TRBD1 (6 bases). Trimming took off 3 bases at V and 4 bases at J, with 22 bases between the two ends. CDR1 and CDR2 (germline): SGHTS, YDEGEE. This CDR3 spans 17 amino acids. CDR3 sequence (DNA): TGTGCCAGCAGCTGGGCCGGGACACCTCAATTCATCTATGGCTACACCTTC. Translation: CASSWAGTPQFIYGYTF.

With respect to this clone: Additional DNA sequences in this sample encode the identical CDR3. CDR3 DNA: TGCGCCAGCAGCTTGAGGCAGGGGGCCGACACTGAAGCTTTCTTT. This translates into CASSLRQGADTEAFF. The chain has TRBV5-1 and TRBJ1-1; 8 bases fit TRBD1. V lost 1 base to trimming and J lost 3 bases; unmatched junction nucleotides: 5. Germline CDR1 SGHRS, CDR2 YFSETQ. This CDR3 is built from 15 residues. Full variable domain (rest looked up from reference TRBV5-1 and TRBJ1-1): KAGVTQTPRYLIKTRGQQVTLSCSPISGHRSVSWYQQTPGQGLQFLFEYFSETQRNKGNFPGRFSGRQFSNSRSEMNVSTLELGDSALYLCASSLRQGADTEAFFGQGTRLTVV.

This chain joins TRBV19 and TRBJ2-5; the D gene is possibly TRBD1 (5 bases). V lost 2 bases to trimming and J lost 7 bases, with 5 bases between them. The CDR3 sequence is 11 residues long. The germline CDR1 and CDR2 sequences are LNHDA and SQIVND (reference sequence). The CDR3 region is CASSIRGTQYF. The CDR3, as DNA: TGTGCCAGTAGTATAAGGGGGACCCAGTACTTC.

The chain uses TRBV3-1 (or the pseudogene TRBV3-2) and TRBJ2-3; 9 bases agree with TRBD2. The CDR3 extends over 14 amino acids. The germline V gene has CDR1 LGHDT and CDR2 YNNKEL (reference sequence). The ends lost 0 bases at V and 8 bases at J; junction bases unmatched: 3. The CDR3 nucleotides are TGTGCCAGCAGCCAAGAGGCTAGCGGGGTTACGCAGTATTTT. It yields the protein CASSQEASGVTQYF.

V gene TRBV13 combines with J gene TRBJ1-2, with D unclear. CDR1 is PRHDT, CDR2 FYEKMQ, per germline (reference sequence). The ends were cut back, 3 bases at V and 6 bases at J, with 8 bases in the middle. This CDR3 has 12 amino acids. Here the CDR3 DNA reads TGTGCCAGCAGCTTCGGGGTTGATGGCTACACCTTC. This translates into CASSFGVDGYTF.

This clone was recorded once. This chain connects TRBV5-1 to TRBJ2-1, with 12 nucleotides matching TRBD2. The CDR3 totals 17 residues. Germline V CDR1 and CDR2: SGHRS, YFSETQ. With V trimmed by 1 base and J by 2 bases, 4 bases remained unmatched. The CDR3: CASSLKLAGGPYNEQFF. CDR3 coding DNA: TGCGCCAGCAGCTTGAAACTAGCGGGGGGACCCTACAATGAGCAGTTCTTC.

This chain uses TRBV15 with TRBJ1-5; the D is unclear. The CDR3 length is 13 residues. Trimming shortened V by 0 bases and J by 6 bases, and 6 bases separated the two germline ends. Looked up from germline, CDR1 is LNHNV and CDR2 is YYDKDF (reference sequence). CDR3 loop: CATSRDSRQPQHF. DNA of the CDR3: TGTGCCACCAGCAGAGATTCTCGTCAGCCCCAGCATTTT.

V is TRBV15 and J is TRBJ1-1; 9 bases are a match to TRBD1. CDR3 size: 15 residues. The V gene's germline CDR1 is LNHNV and CDR2 YYDKDF (reference sequence). J lost 0 bases, V lost 5 bases, and 4 bases had no gene match. The CDR3 DNA reads TGTGCCACCAGCCCTCGGACAGGGGTGAACACTGAAGCTTTCTTT. This sequence encodes CATSPRTGVNTEAFF.

This chain links TRBV9 with TRBJ1-6; the D gene is possibly TRBD1 (5 bases). Germline V lookup: CDR1 SGDLS, CDR2 YYNGEE. The CDR3 has 15 amino acids. Deletions cut 3 bases from V and 6 bases from J, with 13 bases between. Written as DNA, the CDR3 is TGTGCCAGCAGCGGAGGGGAGGGACCTAATTCACCCCTCCACTTT. Its protein is CASSGGEGPNSPLHF. Variable domain in full (rest from reference TRBV9 and TRBJ1-6): DSGVTQTPKHLITATGQRVTLRCSPRSGDLSVYWYQQSLDQGLQFLIQYYNGEERAKGNILERFSAQQFPDLHSELNLSSLELGDSALYFCASSGGEGPNSPLHFGNGTRLTVT.

The gene calls are TRBV18 and TRBJ2-3; 8 bases line up with TRBD1. V dropped 6 bases and J dropped 2; count of bases not matched to a gene: 10. CDR1 is KGHSH and CDR2 is LQKENI in the germline V gene. The CDR3 spans 16 residues. The CDR3 bases are TGTGCCAGCTCCCAACGACAGGGGATGATCACAGATACGCAGTATTTT. This sequence encodes CASSQRQGMITDTQYF.

The chain links TRBV25-1 to TRBJ1-2, with D perhaps matching TRBD1 (5 bases). Germline CDR1 reads MGHDK; CDR2 reads SYGVNS. Trimming stripped 1 base from V and 6 bases from J, with 9 bases between. The CDR3 covers 13 residues. The chain's CDR3 is CASSESGFNGYTF. The CDR3 DNA follows: TGTGCCAGCAGTGAATCAGGGTTCAATGGCTACACCTTC.

The chain employs TRBV19 and TRBJ2-5; 10 positions agree with TRBD1. CDR3 length: 17 amino acids. The germline gives CDR1 LNHDA, CDR2 SQIVND (reference sequence). The V and J ends lost 3 bases and 1 base, in that order; junction bases with no gene match: 8. In DNA form, the CDR3 reads TGTGCCAGTAGTATGGTGGGGACAGGGGCTGTCCAAGAGACCCAGTACTTC. This translates into CASSMVGTGAVQETQYF.

The V gene is TRBV6-5, the J gene TRBJ2-7; D may be TRBD1 (6 bases). V gave up 0 bases and J gave up 3 bases, with 12 bases separating them. The CDR3 sequence is 15 residues long. In germline, CDR1 is MNHEY, CDR2 SVGAGI. CDR3 coding DNA: TGTGCCAGCAGTTACTCGGGGACATCTGGCTACGAGCAGTACTTC. The encoded protein is CASSYSGTSGYEQYF.

The rearrangement joins TRBV19 to TRBJ2-2, with a weak D call TRBD1 (5 bases). This CDR3 contains 15 residues. Trimming shortened V by 6 bases and J by 6 bases, and 17 bases separated the two germline ends. The germline CDR1 and CDR2 sequences are LNHDA and SQIVND (reference sequence). CDR3 protein: CASRGQGLISGELFF. The CDR3 coding sequence is TGTGCCAGTAGGGGGCAGGGTCTCATTTCCGGGGAGCTGTTTTTT.

V gene TRBV7-9 combines with J gene TRBJ1-1, with 7 bases lining up with TRBD1. The CDR3 is 14 amino acids. The J segment lost 1 base and the V segment lost 5 bases, leaving 4 bases of the junction unmatched. The germline V gene encodes CDR1 SEHNR and CDR2 FQNEAQ (reference sequence). The DNA of the CDR3 is TGTGCCAGCAGCCAAGGGGGCCCGAACACTGAAGCTTTCTTT. Its translation: CASSQGGPNTEAFF.

This chain joins TRBV29-1 and TRBJ2-1; no definite D call. The CDR3 has 12 amino acids. Trimming shortened V by 1 base and J by 6 bases, and 7 bases separated the two germline ends. CDR1 is SQVTM, CDR2 ANQGSEA, per germline. The CDR3, as DNA: TGCAGCGTTGAAGTCCAGATCAATGAGCAGTTCTTC. Translated: CSVEVQINEQFF.

V gene TRBV5-4 combines with J gene TRBJ2-2; 8 bases fit TRBD2. CDR1 SGHNT and CDR2 YYREEE come from the germline V gene (reference sequence). The CDR3 runs to 15 residues. Trimming removed 2 bases from V and 4 bases from J; junction bases left unmatched: 4. This chain's CDR3 is CASSFRGGGTGELFF. In DNA, the CDR3 is TGTGCCAGCAGCTTCCGGGGGGGAGGCACCGGGGAGCTGTTTTTT.

The rearrangement uses TRBV18 and TRBJ1-2; maybe TRBD1 (6 bases). The germline CDR1 and CDR2 sequences are KGHSH and LQKENI. Trimming removed 5 bases at V and 4 bases at J, with 14 bases between. CDR3 length equals 14 residues. Here the CDR3 reads CASSRNSDSYGYTF. Here the CDR3 DNA reads TGTGCCAGCTCAAGAAATTCGGACAGCTATGGCTACACCTTC. The full variable domain, rest sourced from reference TRBV18 and TRBJ1-2, is NAGVMQNPRHLVRRRGQEARLRCSPMKGHSHVYWYRQLPEEGLKFMVYLQKENIIDESGMPKERFSAEFPKEGPSILRIQQVVRGDSAAYFCASSRNSDSYGYTFGSGTRLTVV.

The chain combines TRBV11-2 with TRBJ2-5, with a weak D call TRBD1 (5 bases). The CDR3 length is 15 residues. The V and J ends lost 5 bases and 0 bases respectively, with 13 bases between them. Germline V gene sequence: CDR1 SGHAT, CDR2 FQNNGV. The CDR3 DNA follows: TGTGCCAGCAGCAACAGGTCCCCGTACCAAGAGACCCAGTACTTC. Its protein product is CASSNRSPYQETQYF.

The rearrangement joins TRBV7-7 to TRBJ2-5; 7 positions match TRBD1. The V and J ends lost 2 bases and 5 bases, in that order; junction bases with no gene match: 8. Germline values: CDR1 SSHAT, CDR2 FNYEAQ (reference sequence). The CDR3 loop spans 15 amino acids. CDR3 sequence reads: CASSLRVGGAETQYF. CDR3 DNA: TGTGCCAGCAGCTTAAGGGTAGGGGGCGCGGAGACCCAGTACTTC.